This T cell receptor (beta chain) was profiled in a study of CD8 T cells in Susac syndrome. After extraction with the RNeasy kit, roughly 0.5 to 1 ug of the RNA was reverse transcribed using random hexamers. A multiplex approach, immunoSEQ multiplex PCR, amplified TCR beta CDR3 across 54 Vbeta and 13 Jbeta. TCRdb fed the immunoSEQ multiplex PCR reads into MiXCR, producing one record per CDR3 protein. The table lists some 300,000 distinct CDR3 sequences, roughly 85% of them singletons, with around 0.22% in the top ten. The germline V gene has CDR1 SQVTM and CDR2 ANQGSEA. The CDR3 consists of 12 residues. The germline V and J ends were trimmed by 4 bases and 0 bases, with 7 bases remaining between them.

The specimen sequenced was CD8+ T cells from PBMCs. The TCR comes from a human donor with multiple sclerosis. The rearrangement joins TRBV29-1 to TRBJ2-7; D call uncertain. For the CDR3, the DNA is TGCAGCGTTGGTACCAGCTCCTACGAGCAGTACTTC. Its protein is CSVGTSSYEQYF.